This entry lists 29 T cell receptor beta chains sequenced from one sample in a study of T cells in Graves' hyperthyroidism and ophthalmopathy. What was amplified from RNA transcripts were TCR beta CDR3 regions. In the first-round RT-PCR of the TCR CDR3, the HTBI primer set was used. One entry per CDR3 protein results from TCRdb running MiXCR on the multiplex PCR reads. The sample yields about 610,000 distinct CDR3 sequences, 15% to 20% seen once. Material for sequencing was blood. All receptors come from a woman aged 40 to 49 with Graves' ophthalmopathy.

The V gene is TRBV15, the J gene TRBJ2-3; the match to TRBD1 covers 7 bases. This CDR3 has 15 residues. CDR1 LNHNV and CDR2 YYDKDF come from the germline V gene (reference sequence). After removal of 3 bases from V and 1 base from J, the junction contained 4 bases not matched to a gene. CDR3 bases: TGTGCCACCAGCAGCCGGGACAGACGCACAGATACGCAGTATTTT. As protein: CATSSRDRRTDTQYF.

This clonotype occurred many times. The rearrangement joins TRBV28 to TRBJ2-7; a weak D match, TRBD2 (6 bases). The CDR3 covers 14 residues. The V end lost 3 bases, the J end lost 2 bases, and 11 bases lay between the germline ends. In germline, CDR1 is MDHEN, CDR2 SYDVKM. CDR3 sequence: CASSFGGTTYEQYF. Here the CDR3 DNA reads TGTGCCAGCAGTTTCGGAGGGACCACCTACGAGCAGTACTTC. The full variable domain, rest sourced from reference TRBV28 and TRBJ2-7, is DVKVTQSSRYLVKRTGEKVFLECVQDMDHENMFWYRQDPGLGLRLIYFSYDVKMKEKGDIPEGYSVSREKKERFSLILESASTNQTSMYLCASSFGGTTYEQYFGPGTRLTVT.

This clonotype was seen repeatedly, ten times or more. The chain recombines TRBV20-1 with TRBJ2-1; 10 bases are shared with TRBD1. The CDR3 totals 14 residues. Germline trimming cut 3 bases from V and 7 bases from J; bases unmatched to any gene: 6. CDR1 is DFQATT and CDR2 is SNEGSKA in the germline V gene (reference sequence). CDR3 sequence: CSASATGGLNEQFF. DNA for the CDR3: TGCAGTGCTAGTGCGACAGGGGGCCTGAATGAGCAGTTCTTC.

The table lists this clonotype with a few counts. The chain links TRBV20-1 to TRBJ1-4, with D perhaps TRBD1 (6 bases). This CDR3 region has 17 residues. V shed 2 bases and J shed 3 bases, with 19 bases lying between them. Germline V lookup: CDR1 DFQATT, CDR2 SNEGSKA (reference sequence). CDR3 residues: CSARSGLRGGSNEKLFF. The CDR3 DNA follows: TGCAGTGCTAGATCCGGCCTGCGCGGGGGCTCTAATGAAAAACTGTTTTTT.

This clonotype was recorded at least ten times. The genes are TRBV2 and TRBJ1-4; D gene unclear. Germline V gene lookup returns CDR1 SNHLY and CDR2 FYNNEI. V was pared by 7 bases and J by 6 bases, with 15 bases between. This CDR3 has 14 amino acids. The DNA of the CDR3 is TGTGCCAGCATCTGGACCATCGGGGATGAAAAACTGTTTTTT. Residues: CASIWTIGDEKLFF.

This clonotype was counted ten times or more. The chain couples TRBV20-1 to TRBJ1-5, with 9 bases fitting TRBD1. Trimming took 5 bases from V and 0 from J; bases not matched to a gene: 2. Germline values: CDR1 DFQATT, CDR2 SNEGSKA (reference sequence). There are 14 residues in the CDR3. The CDR3 spells CSARQGDSNQPQHF. DNA for the CDR3: TGCAGTGCTCGACAGGGGGATAGCAATCAGCCCCAGCATTTT.

This clonotype has at least ten counts. J is TRBJ2-1 and V is TRBV30; 10 bases agree with TRBD1. V gave up 4 bases and J gave up 4 bases; unmatched junction bases: 7. The CDR3 loop spans 15 amino acids. Per germline, CDR1 GTSNPN and CDR2 SVGIG (reference sequence). CDR3 residues: CAWTRQGATYNEQFF. CDR3 coding DNA: TGTGCCTGGACCCGACAGGGGGCTACTTACAATGAGCAGTTCTTC.

The chain recombines TRBV9 with TRBJ1-1; D is undetermined. Germline CDR1 SGDLS, CDR2 YYNGEE. V lost 0 bases and J lost 5, with 11 bases in between. This CDR3 is 14 amino acids long. As DNA, the CDR3 is TGTGCCAGCAGCGTAGGAGGGAGGTTGACTGAAGCTTTCTTT. Amino acid sequence: CASSVGGRLTEAFF. Drawing the rest from reference TRBV9 and TRBJ1-1, the complete variable domain is DSGVTQTPKHLITATGQRVTLRCSPRSGDLSVYWYQQSLDQGLQFLIQYYNGEERAKGNILERFSAQQFPDLHSELNLSSLELGDSALYFCASSVGGRLTEAFFGQGTRLTVV.

This clonotype occurred many times. The chain joins TRBV11-3 to TRBJ2-5; D remains unclear. Germline V lookup: CDR1 SGHNT, CDR2 YENEEA. The CDR3 sequence is 13 residues long. Trimming shortened V by 1 base and J by 7 bases, and 10 bases separated the two germline ends. The CDR3 coding sequence is TGTGCCAGCAGCTTAGGAACGGCAGGGACCCAGTACTTC. Protein: CASSLGTAGTQYF.

For this clonotype: Just one base apart from a much larger clone, this may be a read error. V is TRBV30 and J is TRBJ1-5, with a possible D match to TRBD1 (5 bases). The CDR3 loop spans 13 amino acids. Germline values: CDR1 GTSNPN, CDR2 SVGIG (reference sequence). The CDR3 region has the DNA TGTGCCTGGAGTCCCGACAGTAATCTGCCCCAGCATTTT. Its protein is CAWSPDSNLPQHF. Looking up the rest from reference TRBV30 and TRBJ1-5 gives the full variable domain: SQTIHQWPATLVQPVGSPLSLECTVEGTSNPNLYWYRQAAGRGLQLLFYSVGIGQISSEVPQNLSASRPQDRQFILSSKKLLLSDSGFYLCAWSPDSNLPQHFGDGTRLSIL.

This clonotype has more than one count but fewer than ten. The chain joins TRBV20-1 to TRBJ2-1, with D unresolved. The V end was cut by 0 bases, the J end by 1 base, with 13 bases between. The CDR3 length is 16 residues. Germline assignment: CDR1 DFQATT and CDR2 SNEGSKA (reference sequence). The CDR3 region has the DNA TGCAGTGCTAGAGATTTAAGGTCAAATTCCTACAATGAGCAGTTCTTC. It yields the protein CSARDLRSNSYNEQFF.

This clonotype was observed a few times. The chain carries TRBV30 and TRBJ2-7; tentatively, D is TRBD1 (6 bases). Trimming removed 4 bases at V and 3 bases at J, with 13 bases between. There are 13 residues in the CDR3. CDR1 GTSNPN and CDR2 SVGIG come from the germline V gene (reference sequence). The CDR3 bases are TGTGCCTGGACCCCTGGGACAAACTACGAGCAGTACTTC. Amino acids: CAWTPGTNYEQYF.

This clonotype was seen ten or more times. The chain employs TRBV2 and TRBJ2-3; 7 bases match TRBD2. The germline V gene has CDR1 SNHLY and CDR2 FYNNEI. The junction had 6 bases not matched to a gene; V was cut back by 7 bases and J by 2 bases. The CDR3 extends over 14 amino acids. The CDR3 loop reads CASKSSGNTDTQYF. In DNA, the CDR3 is TGTGCCAGCAAGTCTAGCGGCAACACAGATACGCAGTATTTT.

Only one count was recorded for this clonotype. As DNA, the CDR3 is TGTGCCAGTAGTATAGTGCCCGGGGGGGCATATCAGCCCCAGCATTTT. This codes for CASSIVPGGAYQPQHF. The genes are TRBV19 and TRBJ1-5; TRBD1 might be the D (6 bases). Trimming cost V 1 base and J 5 bases, with 15 bases left between them. The CDR3 sequence is 16 residues long. Germline values: CDR1 LNHDA, CDR2 SQIVND (reference sequence).

This clonotype came up many times. The gene calls are TRBV12-3 or TRBV12-4 and TRBJ1-2; no definite D call. V was pared by 3 bases and J by 5 bases, with 10 bases between. This CDR3 is 13 amino acids long. The CDR3 region has the DNA TGTGCCAGCAGTTTGGGCCAGCCTTATGGCTACACCTTC. Its protein is CASSLGQPYGYTF.

This clonotype has only a few counts. CDR3 amino acids: CSVGETQNTEAFF. CDR3 bases: TGCAGCGTCGGGGAGACACAGAACACTGAAGCTTTCTTT. The genes are TRBV29-1 and TRBJ1-1; D not resolved. CDR3 length equals 13 residues. Germline V gene lookup returns CDR1 SQVTM and CDR2 ANQGSEA. V was pared by 6 bases and J by 1 base, with 12 bases between.

V usage is TRBV5-1 and J usage is TRBJ1-1, with TRBD1 identical over 9 bases. Trimming at V came to 0 bases and at J to 0 bases, leaving 3 bases not matched to a gene. The CDR3 contains 16 residues. Germline CDR1 is SGHRS and CDR2 is YFSETQ. As DNA, the CDR3 is TGCGCCAGCAGCTTGGTTGGGACAGGGATGAACACTGAAGCTTTCTTT. It yields the protein CASSLVGTGMNTEAFF.

The chain links TRBV28 to TRBJ2-2, with D hard to call. The germline V gene encodes CDR1 MDHEN and CDR2 SYDVKM. The germline V and J ends were trimmed by 3 bases and 8 bases, with 4 bases remaining between them. CDR3 length equals 11 residues. CDR3 loop: CASSLRGELFF. The CDR3 DNA is TGTGCCAGCAGTTTGAGAGGGGAGCTGTTTTTT. The whole variable domain, filled in from reference TRBV28 and TRBJ2-2, reads DVKVTQSSRYLVKRTGEKVFLECVQDMDHENMFWYRQDPGLGLRLIYFSYDVKMKEKGDIPEGYSVSREKKERFSLILESASTNQTSMYLCASSLRGELFFGEGSRLTVL.

This clonotype was detected only a few times. The DNA of the CDR3 is TGTGCCAGCAGTTACTCAAGGGGCGTTGGTGATGAAAAACTGTTTTTT. It yields the protein CASSYSRGVGDEKLFF. This chain uses TRBV6-5 with TRBJ1-4; a weak D match, TRBD1 (5 bases). The germline V and J ends were trimmed by 0 bases and 6 bases, with 14 bases remaining between them. This CDR3 has 16 amino acids. CDR1 MNHEY and CDR2 SVGAGI come from the germline V gene.

The chain joins TRBV19 to TRBJ1-1; 7 bases are a match to TRBD1. The V segment lost 6 bases and the J segment 0 bases; nucleotides outside the gene matches: 7. Germline values: CDR1 LNHDA, CDR2 SQIVND (reference sequence). CDR3 length equals 15 residues. The CDR3 DNA reads TGTGCCAGTAGGGGACAGCTCGATATGAACACTGAAGCTTTCTTT. It yields the protein CASRGQLDMNTEAFF.

As concerns this clonotype: This may be a read error: a much more frequent sequence differs by one nucleotide. The V gene is TRBV11-2, the J gene TRBJ2-7; D may be TRBD2 (7 bases). V was pared by 5 bases and J by 0 bases, with 20 bases between. Germline assignment: CDR1 SGHAT and CDR2 FQNNGV. The CDR3 has 17 residues. The CDR3 here is CASSGSMPGGNSYEQYF. Here the CDR3 DNA reads TGTGCCAGCAGCGGGAGTATGCCGGGGGGCAACTCCTACGAGCAGTACTTC.

This clonotype showed up many times. The chain recombines TRBV3-1 with TRBJ2-3, with D uncertain. Trimming took off 1 base at V and 2 bases at J, with 13 bases between the two ends. The CDR3 contains 16 residues. CDR1 and CDR2 (germline): LGHDT, YNNKEL (reference sequence). The CDR3 is CASSQAPASYTDTQYF. In nucleotides, the CDR3 is TGTGCCAGCAGCCAAGCCCCGGCCTCCTACACAGATACGCAGTATTTT.

This clonotype was seen ten or more times. This rearrangement joins TRBV29-1 to TRBJ2-1, with a tentative D call TRBD1 (6 bases). CDR3 length equals 13 residues. The V end was cut by 3 bases, the J end by 2 bases, with 8 bases between. CDR1 and CDR2 (germline): SQVTM, ANQGSEA. Written as DNA, the CDR3 is TGCAGCGTTGATCCAGGGGCCTACAATGAGCAGTTCTTC. Amino acids: CSVDPGAYNEQFF.

This clonotype was recorded at least ten times. This sequence joins TRBV19 and TRBJ2-1; TRBD2 agrees at 7 bases. Trimming at V came to 5 bases and at J to 5 bases, leaving 6 bases not matched to a gene. The germline gives CDR1 LNHDA, CDR2 SQIVND (reference sequence). This CDR3 region has 14 residues. In DNA form, the CDR3 reads TGTGCCAGTAGTTCGACTAGCCAACACAATGAGCAGTTCTTC. This codes for CASSSTSQHNEQFF.

This clonotype was counted at least ten times. The chain joins TRBV18 to TRBJ1-1; D uncertain. The V end lost 1 base, the J end lost 1 base, and 7 bases lay between the germline ends. Germline CDR1 reads KGHSH; CDR2 reads LQKENI. The length of the CDR3 is 14 residues. The CDR3 region has the DNA TGTGCCAGCTCACCACAACAAGGGAACACTGAAGCTTTCTTT. As protein: CASSPQQGNTEAFF.

This clonotype was recorded many times. This rearrangement joins TRBV2 to TRBJ2-1; TRBD2 matches 8 bases. Germline loops: CDR1 SNHLY, CDR2 FYNNEI. The CDR3 spans 14 residues. J was trimmed by 9 bases and V by 5 bases; bases with no gene match: 9. Written as DNA, the CDR3 is TGTGCCAGCAGTCCGCTAGCGGGCTTTCCTGAGCAGTTCTTC. Translation gives CASSPLAGFPEQFF. Full variable domain (remainder filled in from reference TRBV2 and TRBJ2-1): EPEVTQTPSHQVTQMGQEVILRCVPISNHLYFYWYRQILGQKVEFLVSFYNNEISEKSEIFDDQFSVERPDGSNFTLKIRSTKLEDSAMYFCASSPLAGFPEQFFGPGTRLTVL.

Ten or more counts support this clonotype. The V call is TRBV30, the J call TRBJ1-1, with a weak D call TRBD1 (5 bases). The germline gives CDR1 GTSNPN, CDR2 SVGIG (reference sequence). The CDR3 has 13 residues. Trimming took 3 bases from V and 8 from J, leaving 16 bases between them. The chain's CDR3 is CAWRRGPIEEAFF. DNA of the CDR3: TGTGCCTGGAGAAGGGGCCCAATAGAGGAAGCTTTCTTT.

This clonotype was detected many times. This chain uses TRBV20-1 with TRBJ1-2; tentative D call: TRBD1 (6 bases). CDR1 is DFQATT, CDR2 SNEGSKA, per germline (reference sequence). CDR3 length: 13 amino acids. Trimming left V 6 bases short and J 4 bases short, with 15 bases between. This chain's CDR3 is CSAAGGRVYGYTF. Here the CDR3 DNA reads TGCAGTGCGGCGGGGGGGCGCGTCTATGGCTACACCTTC.

This clonotype showed up just a few times. The CDR3 region has the DNA TGTGCCAGCTCACCACTGCGTGGCGGGGACAGGGATCCCGCCTACGAGCAGTACTTC. It codes for CASSPLRGGDRDPAYEQYF. The chain joins TRBV3-1 to TRBJ2-7; 9 nucleotides line up with TRBD1. The CDR3 runs 19 residues. Germline V CDR1 and CDR2: LGHDT, YNNKEL (reference sequence). V lost 8 bases, J lost 2 bases, and 22 bases stayed unmatched.